The clone carrying this T cell receptor (beta chain) was picked up a small number of times. Libraries were prepared by immunoSEQ multiplex PCR; TCRdb keeps only in-frame clonotypes and omits some of them. The table includes some 2,500,000 clones, 80% to 95% detected once. Germline CDR1 GTSNPN, CDR2 SVGIG (reference sequence). V dropped 0 bases and J dropped 10 bases, with 12 bases sitting between them. This CDR3 comprises 12 residues. This entry is derived from a study of shared clonotypes between healthy human individuals. The chain uses TRBV30 and TRBJ1-1; D call uncertain. This receptor was obtained from a man in his late teens or twenties in good health. Some clones in this sample may be carry-over from other donors' samples. The material sequenced was naive CD4+ T cells from PBMCs. Subset defined: CD45RA+ positively selected. The CDR3 DNA follows: TGTGCCTGGAGTGTACTTGGAGCAGGAGCTTTCTTT. Its protein is CAWSVLGAGAFF.